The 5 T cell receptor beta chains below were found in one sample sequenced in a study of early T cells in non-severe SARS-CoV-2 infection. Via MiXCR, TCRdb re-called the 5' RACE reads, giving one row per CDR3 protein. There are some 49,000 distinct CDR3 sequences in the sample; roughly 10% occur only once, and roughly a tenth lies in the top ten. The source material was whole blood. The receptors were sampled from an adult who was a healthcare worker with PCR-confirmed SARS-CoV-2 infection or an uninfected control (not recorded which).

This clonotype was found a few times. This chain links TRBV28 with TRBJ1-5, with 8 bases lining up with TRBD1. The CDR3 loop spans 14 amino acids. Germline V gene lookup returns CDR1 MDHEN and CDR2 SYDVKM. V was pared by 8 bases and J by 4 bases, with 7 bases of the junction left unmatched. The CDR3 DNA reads TGTGCCAGCCACGGACAGGGACTAAATCAGCCCCAGCATTTT. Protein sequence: CASHGQGLNQPQHF.

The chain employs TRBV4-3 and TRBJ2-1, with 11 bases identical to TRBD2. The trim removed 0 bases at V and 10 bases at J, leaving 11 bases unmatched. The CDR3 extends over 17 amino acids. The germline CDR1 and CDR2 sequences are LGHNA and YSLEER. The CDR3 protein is CASSQDRFTSGSWEQFF. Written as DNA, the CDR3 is TGCGCCAGCAGCCAAGATCGTTTTACTAGCGGGAGTTGGGAGCAGTTCTTC.

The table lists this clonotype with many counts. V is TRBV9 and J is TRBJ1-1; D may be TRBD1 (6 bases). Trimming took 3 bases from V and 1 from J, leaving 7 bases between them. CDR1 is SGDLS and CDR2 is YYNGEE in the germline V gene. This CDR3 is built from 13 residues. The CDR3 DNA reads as TGTGCCAGCAGCGAGACAGGGAACACTGAAGCTTTCTTT. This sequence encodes CASSETGNTEAFF.

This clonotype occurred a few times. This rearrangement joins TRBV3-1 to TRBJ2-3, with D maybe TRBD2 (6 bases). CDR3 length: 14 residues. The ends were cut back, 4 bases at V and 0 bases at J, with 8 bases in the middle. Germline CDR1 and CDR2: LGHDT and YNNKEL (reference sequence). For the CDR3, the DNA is TGTGCCAGCAGCCTCGGGACTAGCACAGATACGCAGTATTTT. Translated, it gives CASSLGTSTDTQYF.

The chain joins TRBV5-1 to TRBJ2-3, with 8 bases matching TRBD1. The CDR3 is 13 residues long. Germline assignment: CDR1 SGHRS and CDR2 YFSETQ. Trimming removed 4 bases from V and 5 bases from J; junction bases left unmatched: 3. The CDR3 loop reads CASSGGQGDTQYF. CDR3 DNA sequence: TGCGCCAGCAGCGGCGGACAGGGAGATACGCAGTATTTT.